This T cell receptor (beta chain) was recovered during a study of T cell responses to AZD1222 COVID-19 vaccine. Germline V lookup: CDR1 SGHTA, CDR2 FQGNSA. J lost 5 bases, V lost 1 base, and 6 bases had no gene match. The CDR3 totals 15 residues. Only in-frame clones appear in the TCRdb table, and some are missing; sequencing was by immunoSEQ multiplex PCR. The table records about 270,000 clones, about 94% of them present only once. This clone was seen a single time. The TCR sequence derives from an adult who received the AZD1222 COVID-19 vaccine. The source material was peripheral blood, sampled 28 days after the second AZD1222 dose. The chain carries TRBV7-2 and TRBJ2-7; 9 nucleotides line up with TRBD1. Here the CDR3 reads CASSLDRGRENEQYF. The CDR3 DNA is TGTGCCAGCAGCTTAGACAGGGGGCGGGAGAACGAGCAGTACTTC.